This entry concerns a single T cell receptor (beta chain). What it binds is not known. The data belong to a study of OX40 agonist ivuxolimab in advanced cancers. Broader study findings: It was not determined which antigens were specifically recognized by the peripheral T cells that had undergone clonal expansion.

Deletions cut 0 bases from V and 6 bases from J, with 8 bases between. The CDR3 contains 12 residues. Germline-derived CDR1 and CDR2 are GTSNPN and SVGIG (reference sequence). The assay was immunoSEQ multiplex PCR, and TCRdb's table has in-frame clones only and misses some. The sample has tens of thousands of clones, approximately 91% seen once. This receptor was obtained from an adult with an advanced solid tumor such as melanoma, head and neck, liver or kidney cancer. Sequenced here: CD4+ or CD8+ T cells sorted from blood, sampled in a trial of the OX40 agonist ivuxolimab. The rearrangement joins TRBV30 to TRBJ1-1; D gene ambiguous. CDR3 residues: CAWSVSAAEAFF. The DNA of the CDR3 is TGTGCCTGGAGTGTTTCCGCGGCTGAAGCTTTCTTT.